The 30 T cell receptor beta chains below all came from one sample that was sequenced in a study of cytomegalovirus exposure and HLA in healthy donors (dated by TCRdb to the late 2010s). Libraries were prepared through the immunoSEQ multiplex PCR assay. TCRdb carries this immuneACCESS record with in-frame sequences only. Its versions omit some clonotypes, under half of them owing to an unresolved V gene in the studies checked, with the rest unexplained. In this sample the table shows roughly 90,000 clones, 85% of which occur a single time. The top ten hold 20% to 25% of the sample. The sequenced material came from PBMCs. The origin of the receptors is a man aged 18 to 29 in good health and CMV-seropositive.

This chain joins TRBV5-6 and TRBJ2-1; 10 bases map to TRBD2. CDR1 is SGHDT and CDR2 is YYEEEE in the germline V gene. This CDR3 is built from 15 residues. Trimming cost V 4 bases and J 3 bases; bases outside gene matches: 4. CDR3 sequence: CASSASGRVYNEQFF. The CDR3 coding sequence is TGTGCCAGCAGCGCAAGCGGGAGGGTCTACAATGAGCAGTTCTTC.

The chain joins TRBV7-3 to TRBJ2-1; 7 nucleotides agree with TRBD2. This CDR3 is built from 17 residues. Germline trimming cut 5 bases from V and 4 bases from J; bases unmatched to any gene: 14. Per the germline V gene, CDR1 is SGHTA and CDR2 is FQGTGA. The chain's CDR3 is CASSTLTPGRNYNEQFF. In DNA form, the CDR3 reads TGTGCCAGCAGCACACTGACGCCCGGGAGGAATTACAATGAGCAGTTCTTC. Full variable domain (outside the CDR3, taken from reference TRBV7-3 and TRBJ2-1): GAGVSQTPSNKVTEKGKYVELRCDPISGHTALYWYRQSLGQGPEFLIYFQGTGAADDSGLPNDRFFAVRPEGSVSTLKIQRTERGDSAVYLCASSTLTPGRNYNEQFFGPGTRLTVL.

This chain uses TRBV15 with TRBJ2-1, with 7 positions matching TRBD1. Germline lookup yields CDR1 LNHNV and CDR2 YYDKDF (reference sequence). V gave up 0 bases and J gave up 8 bases; unmatched junction bases: 4. The CDR3 sequence is 14 residues long. In DNA, the CDR3 is TGTGCCACCAGCAGAGATTCCGGGACAGATGAGCAGTTCTTC. It codes for CATSRDSGTDEQFF.

This chain links TRBV11-2 with TRBJ2-7; D may be TRBD2 (6 bases). The V gene lost 0 bases and the J gene lost 5 bases, with 14 bases spanning the gap. This CDR3 spans 15 amino acids. From germline, CDR1 is SGHAT and CDR2 FQNNGV. CDR3 bases: TGTGCCAGCAGCTTAGATCCAGGGACTTTGGACGAGCAGTACTTC. Encoded protein: CASSLDPGTLDEQYF.

V and J are TRBV19 and TRBJ1-3, with a weak D call TRBD1 (5 bases). V was clipped by 4 bases and J by 8 bases, with 15 bases between them. The CDR3 is made up of 14 amino acids. Germline CDR1 and CDR2: LNHDA and SQIVND (reference sequence). The CDR3 region is CASSTRQSGDTIYF. The CDR3 region has the DNA TGTGCCAGTAGTACACGACAGTCTGGGGACACCATATATTTT.

The chain has TRBV2 and TRBJ1-2, with D unclear. The V gene's germline CDR1 is SNHLY and CDR2 FYNNEI. The CDR3 covers 10 residues. Trimming left V 6 bases short and J 5 bases short, with 4 bases between. As DNA, the CDR3 is TGTGCCAGCAGGTCATATGGCTACACCTTC. Translation gives CASRSYGYTF.

Only a few counts were recorded for this clone. The genes are TRBV9 and TRBJ1-2; possibly TRBD1 for D (6 bases). The CDR3 runs 12 residues. CDR1 is SGDLS, CDR2 YYNGEE, per germline. V shed 7 bases and J shed 8 bases, with 15 bases lying between them. The CDR3 loop is CASGGGAGGYTF. CDR3 DNA sequence: TGTGCCAGCGGAGGGGGGGCTGGAGGCTACACCTTC.

CDR3 loop: CAWSSGGAEGEKLFF. CDR3 nucleotide sequence: TGTGCCTGGAGTTCAGGGGGCGCGGAGGGTGAAAAACTGTTTTTT. V usage is TRBV30 and J usage is TRBJ1-4; 8 nucleotides agree with TRBD1. The germline V gene has CDR1 GTSNPN and CDR2 SVGIG (reference sequence). This CDR3 has 15 residues. With V trimmed by 2 bases and J by 7 bases, 9 bases remained unmatched.

This chain uses TRBV18 with TRBJ2-5; D unresolved. Germline lookup yields CDR1 KGHSH and CDR2 LQKENI. Trimming took 3 bases from V and 3 from J, leaving 5 bases between them. The CDR3 loop spans 12 amino acids. This CDR3 is CASSPLKETQYF. The CDR3 DNA reads as TGTGCCAGCTCACCCCTTAAAGAGACCCAGTACTTC.

The rearrangement uses TRBV6-5 and TRBJ2-3; 8 nucleotides align to TRBD2. Trimming removed 6 bases from V and 1 base from J; junction bases left unmatched: 6. This CDR3 contains 15 residues. Germline loops: CDR1 MNHEY, CDR2 SVGAGI. This CDR3 reads CASRPGTRGTDTQYF. CDR3 in DNA: TGTGCCAGCAGGCCCGGGACTAGGGGCACAGATACGCAGTATTTT.

This clone was picked up a small number of times. The chain combines TRBV28 with TRBJ2-5, with D possibly TRBD2 on 6 matching bases. Deletions cut 8 bases from V and 3 bases from J, with 10 bases between. The CDR3 runs to 12 residues. Germline CDR1 is MDHEN and CDR2 is SYDVKM. The CDR3 DNA sequence: TGTGCCAGCGCGTGGGGGGAAGAGACCCAGTACTTC. Amino acids: CASAWGEETQYF.

The chain links TRBV6-5 to TRBJ2-2; tentative D call: TRBD1 (5 bases). This CDR3 spans 15 amino acids. V was pared by 2 bases and J by 8 bases, with 15 bases between. The germline gives CDR1 MNHEY, CDR2 SVGAGI. The CDR3 spells CASSYGRAEDGELFF. The CDR3 nucleotides are TGTGCCAGCAGTTACGGCAGGGCCGAAGATGGGGAGCTGTTTTTT.

This chain links TRBV2 with TRBJ1-1; D remains unclear. The germline CDR1 and CDR2 sequences are SNHLY and FYNNEI. This CDR3 region has 14 residues. Trimming took off 4 bases at V and 3 bases at J, with 12 bases between the two ends. Written as DNA, the CDR3 is TGTGCCAGCAGTGGAAGCAGGATGGACACTGAAGCTTTCTTT. Residues: CASSGSRMDTEAFF.

This chain connects TRBV29-1 to TRBJ1-3; D ambiguous. Looked up from germline, CDR1 is SQVTM and CDR2 is ANQGSEA. CDR3 length: 13 residues. The V end lost 4 bases, the J end lost 1 base, and 8 bases lay between the germline ends. CDR3 in amino acids: CSVGLSSGNTIYF. The CDR3 DNA follows: TGCAGCGTTGGTTTGTCGTCTGGAAACACCATATATTTT.

The rearrangement uses TRBV28 and TRBJ1-2; 8 positions agree with TRBD1. Germline CDR1 is MDHEN and CDR2 is SYDVKM. This CDR3 comprises 14 residues. V gave up 7 bases and J gave up 5 bases; unmatched junction bases: 9. Here the CDR3 reads CASTPGQVSYGYTF. DNA of the CDR3: TGTGCCAGCACCCCGGGACAGGTCTCTTATGGCTACACCTTC.

This clone was recorded only once. The chain carries TRBV28 and TRBJ1-5; no firm D call. The germline gives CDR1 MDHEN, CDR2 SYDVKM. V was clipped by 1 base and J by 1 base, with 8 bases between them. The CDR3 has 15 residues. CDR3 protein: CASSLFVVSNQPQHF. The CDR3 DNA is TGTGCCAGCAGTTTATTCGTAGTCAGCAATCAGCCCCAGCATTTT.

The rearrangement uses TRBV4-1 and TRBJ2-7; 8 bases map to TRBD1. The CDR3 contains 14 residues. J gave up 1 base and V 6 bases, and 5 bases lay outside the gene matches. Germline V gives CDR1 MGHRA, CDR2 YSYEKL. CDR3 protein: CASSLQGESYEQYF. The CDR3 DNA reads TGCGCCAGCAGTCTACAGGGGGAATCCTACGAGCAGTACTTC.

The chain recombines TRBV10-3 with TRBJ2-2, with D possibly matching TRBD1 (5 bases). The V and J ends lost 3 bases and 1 base respectively, with 9 bases between them. The CDR3 totals 15 residues. Per the germline V gene, CDR1 is ENHRY and CDR2 is SYGVKD. This CDR3 reads CAISEPTENTGELFF. CDR3 DNA sequence: TGTGCCATCAGTGAACCGACAGAGAACACCGGGGAGCTGTTTTTT.

The chain is built from TRBV30 and TRBJ2-5, with D possibly being TRBD2 (5 bases). The V end was cut by 5 bases, the J end by 2 bases, with 15 bases between. Germline CDR1 and CDR2: GTSNPN and SVGIG (reference sequence). CDR3 length: 14 amino acids. CDR3 amino acids: CAWGRVALQETQYF. Here the CDR3 DNA reads TGTGCCTGGGGTCGGGTAGCGTTGCAAGAGACCCAGTACTTC.

This chain joins TRBV7-2 and TRBJ2-3; 8 bases align to TRBD1. Trimming removed 5 bases from V and 7 bases from J; junction bases left unmatched: 8. The CDR3 is made up of 14 amino acids. CDR1 and CDR2 (germline): SGHTA, FQGNSA. The DNA for the CDR3 is TGTGCCAGCAGCGTGGGACAGGTGTTGAATACGCAGTATTTT. As protein: CASSVGQVLNTQYF.

This chain connects TRBV28 to TRBJ2-5, with 9 bases aligning to TRBD2. Germline-derived CDR1 and CDR2 are MDHEN and SYDVKM. V was pared by 6 bases and J by 4 bases, with 9 bases of the junction left unmatched. The CDR3 is 15 residues long. The CDR3 loop is CASSMGATSGETQYF. The CDR3 DNA is TGTGCCAGCAGCATGGGGGCGACTAGCGGAGAGACCCAGTACTTC.

This rearrangement joins TRBV30 to TRBJ2-3; TRBD1 matches at 8 bases. The CDR3 runs 13 residues. Germline V gene lookup returns CDR1 GTSNPN and CDR2 SVGIG (reference sequence). V dropped 0 bases and J dropped 4; count of bases not matched to a gene: 0. Here the CDR3 reads CAWSVQGADTQYF. CDR3 nucleotide sequence: TGTGCCTGGAGTGTACAGGGGGCAGATACGCAGTATTTT.

The J gene is TRBJ2-3, the V gene TRBV14; D is perhaps TRBD2 (5 bases). The V gene's germline CDR1 is SGHDN and CDR2 FVKESK. V was cut by 8 bases and J by 4 bases, with 13 bases left in between. The CDR3 has 13 amino acids. The CDR3 protein is CASSGNYADTQYF. CDR3 in DNA: TGTGCCAGCTCCGGGAACTACGCAGATACGCAGTATTTT.

The chain combines TRBV27 with TRBJ2-7; TRBD2 matches 9 bases. The CDR3 is 17 amino acids. Germline CDR1 is MNHEY and CDR2 is SMNVEV (reference sequence). Germline trimming cut 0 bases from V and 0 bases from J; bases unmatched to any gene: 6. CDR3 region: CASSLSAGGSSSYEQYF. CDR3 coding DNA: TGTGCCAGCAGTTTATCTGCGGGAGGGTCTAGCTCCTACGAGCAGTACTTC.

A few counts support this clone. The V call is TRBV6-4, the J call TRBJ2-2, with D tentatively TRBD2 (6 bases). In germline, CDR1 is MRHNA, CDR2 SNTAGT. This CDR3 contains 16 residues. V shed 0 bases and J shed 3 bases, with 11 bases lying between them. CDR3 region: CASSDSIGGYTGELFF. The CDR3 DNA is TGTGCCAGCAGTGACTCAATAGGAGGGTACACCGGGGAGCTGTTTTTT.

The chain uses TRBV11-2 and TRBJ2-2; 7 bases fit TRBD2. The germline CDR1 and CDR2 sequences are SGHAT and FQNNGV. This CDR3 has 14 amino acids. J gave up 2 bases and V 6 bases, and 3 bases lay outside the gene matches. The CDR3 here is CASRTSLNTGELFF. The CDR3 DNA is TGTGCCAGCAGGACTAGCCTTAACACCGGGGAGCTGTTTTTT.

The chain employs TRBV12-5 and TRBJ2-5; a possible D gene is TRBD1 (6 bases). V was clipped by 1 base and J by 6 bases, with 21 bases between them. CDR1 is LGHNT and CDR2 is FRNRAP in the germline V gene. The CDR3 is 17 amino acids. The CDR3 DNA reads TGTGCTAGTGGTTTGGAGATAGCAGACAGGAGGCAAAAGACCCAGTACTTC. The encoded protein is CASGLEIADRRQKTQYF.

The chain recombines TRBV6-1 with TRBJ1-2, with TRBD1 identical over 7 bases. With V trimmed by 6 bases and J by 5 bases, 6 bases remained unmatched. The CDR3 is 13 amino acids. CDR1 is MNHNS and CDR2 is SASEGT in the germline V gene. This CDR3 reads CASSGDSYYGYTF. The CDR3 DNA reads TGTGCCAGCAGCGGGGACAGTTATTATGGCTACACCTTC.

This clone was detected only once. J is TRBJ2-3 and V is TRBV27; weak D call: TRBD2 (6 bases). This CDR3 contains 15 residues. CDR1 and CDR2 from the germline V gene are MNHEY and SMNVEV (reference sequence). With 3 bases removed from V and 2 bases from J, the gap between germline ends came to 12 bases. In DNA, the CDR3 is TGTGCCAGCAGTTTGGGCGGGACGTACACAGATACGCAGTATTTT. Its protein product is CASSLGGTYTDTQYF.

The chain is built from TRBV18 and TRBJ2-1; the D gene is possibly TRBD2 (6 bases). CDR3 size: 19 residues. Trimming cost V 2 bases and J 3 bases, with 23 bases left between them. CDR1 is KGHSH and CDR2 is LQKENI in the germline V gene. CDR3 coding DNA: TGTGCCAGCTCACCAACTGGGGGGTATTTGGGTGGACGCTACAATGAGCAGTTCTTC. Translation gives CASSPTGGYLGGRYNEQFF. Combining the CDR3 with reference TRBV18 and TRBJ2-1 gives the whole variable domain NAGVMQNPRHLVRRRGQEARLRCSPMKGHSHVYWYRQLPEEGLKFMVYLQKENIIDESGMPKERFSAEFPKEGPSILRIQQVVRGDSAAYFCASSPTGGYLGGRYNEQFFGPGTRLTVL.